This T cell receptor beta chain was profiled in a study of blood T cell repertoires in COVID-19. In the study overall: PBMCs, B-cell-depleted T cells, or T cells were the source of the cDNA or gDNA that made up the material.

The CDR3 length is 16 residues. The V gene's germline CDR1 is MGHDK and CDR2 SYGVNS. Trimming removed 2 bases at V and 4 bases at J, with 14 bases between. Only in-frame clones appear in the TCRdb table, and some are missing; sequencing was by immunoSEQ multiplex PCR. The sample has a few hundred thousand clones; 70% to 90% are singletons. This clone came up a few times. This TCR was sampled from a woman aged 45-59 years who had been exposed to COVID-19. What was sequenced was PBMCs or T cells enriched from blood (not recorded which). The V and J genes are TRBV25-1 and TRBJ1-4; perhaps TRBD1 as D (5 bases). The CDR3 sequence: CASSEPRGTDNEKLFF. CDR3 sequence (DNA): TGTGCCAGCAGTGAACCCCGCGGGACGGATAATGAAAAACTGTTTTTT.